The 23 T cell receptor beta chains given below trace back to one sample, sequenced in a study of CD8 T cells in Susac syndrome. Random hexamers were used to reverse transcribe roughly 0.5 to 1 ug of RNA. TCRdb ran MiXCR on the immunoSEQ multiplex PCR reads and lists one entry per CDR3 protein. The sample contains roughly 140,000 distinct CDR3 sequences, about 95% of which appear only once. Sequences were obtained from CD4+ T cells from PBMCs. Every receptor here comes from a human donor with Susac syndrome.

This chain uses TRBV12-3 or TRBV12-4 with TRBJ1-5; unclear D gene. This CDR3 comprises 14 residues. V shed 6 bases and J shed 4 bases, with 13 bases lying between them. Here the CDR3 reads CASSPRRVNQPQHF. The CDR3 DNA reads TGTGCCAGCAGCCCTAGGAGGGTTAATCAGCCCCAGCATTTT.

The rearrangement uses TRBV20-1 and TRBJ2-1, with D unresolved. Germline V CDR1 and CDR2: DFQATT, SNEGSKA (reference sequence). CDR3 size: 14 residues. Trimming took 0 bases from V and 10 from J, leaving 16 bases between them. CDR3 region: CSARDPHTPQEQFF. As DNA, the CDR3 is TGCAGTGCTAGAGATCCTCACACTCCCCAGGAGCAGTTCTTC.

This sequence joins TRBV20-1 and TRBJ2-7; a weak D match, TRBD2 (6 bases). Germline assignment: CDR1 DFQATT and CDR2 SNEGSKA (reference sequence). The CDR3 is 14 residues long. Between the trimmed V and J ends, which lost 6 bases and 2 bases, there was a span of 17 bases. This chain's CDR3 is CSAKDMTGAYEQYF. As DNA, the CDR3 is TGCAGTGCAAAAGACATGACGGGGGCCTACGAGCAGTACTTC.

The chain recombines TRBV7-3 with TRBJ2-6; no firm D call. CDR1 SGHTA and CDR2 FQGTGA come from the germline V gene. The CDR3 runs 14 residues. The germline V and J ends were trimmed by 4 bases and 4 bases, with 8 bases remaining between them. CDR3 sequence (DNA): TGTGCCAGCAGCTCTGCGGTGGGGGCCAACGTCCTGACTTTC. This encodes CASSSAVGANVLTF.

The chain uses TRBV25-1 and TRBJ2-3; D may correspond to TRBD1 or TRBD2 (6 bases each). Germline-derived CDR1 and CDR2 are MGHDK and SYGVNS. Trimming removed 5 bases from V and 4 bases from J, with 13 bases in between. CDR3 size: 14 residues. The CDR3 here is CASSPQGTSDTQYF. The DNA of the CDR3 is TGTGCCAGCAGTCCTCAGGGGACTTCAGATACGCAGTATTTT. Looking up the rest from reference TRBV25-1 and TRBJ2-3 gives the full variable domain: EADIYQTPRYLVIGTGKKITLECSQTMGHDKMYWYQQDPGMELHLIHYSYGVNSTEKGDLSSESTVSRIRTEHFPLTLESARPSHTSQYLCASSPQGTSDTQYFGPGTRLTVL.

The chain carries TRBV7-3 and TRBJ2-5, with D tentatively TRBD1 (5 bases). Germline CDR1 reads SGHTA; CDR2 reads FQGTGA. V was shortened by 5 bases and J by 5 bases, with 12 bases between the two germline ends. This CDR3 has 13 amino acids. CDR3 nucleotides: TGTGCCAGCAGCCAACAGGCAAGGGAGACCCAGTACTTC. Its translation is CASSQQARETQYF.

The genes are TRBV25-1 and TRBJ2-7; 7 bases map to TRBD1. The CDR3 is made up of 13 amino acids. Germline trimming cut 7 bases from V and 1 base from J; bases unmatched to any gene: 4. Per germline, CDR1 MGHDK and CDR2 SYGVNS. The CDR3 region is CASIRQGSYEQYF. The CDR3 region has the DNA TGTGCCAGCATACGACAGGGATCCTACGAGCAGTACTTC.

CDR3 loop: CASSPRDRGRNYGYTF. In DNA, the CDR3 is TGTGCCAGCAGCCCCCGAGACAGGGGGCGGAACTATGGCTACACCTTC. V usage is TRBV7-8 and J usage is TRBJ1-2, with 10 bases that match TRBD1. This CDR3 region has 16 residues. CDR1 is SGHVS and CDR2 is FQNEAQ in the germline V gene. V lost 5 bases and J lost 2; bases outside the gene matches: 8.

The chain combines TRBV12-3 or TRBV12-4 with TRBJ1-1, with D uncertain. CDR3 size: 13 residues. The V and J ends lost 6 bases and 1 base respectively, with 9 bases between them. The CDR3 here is CASRTTSNTEAFF. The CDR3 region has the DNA TGTGCCAGCAGGACCACATCGAACACTGAAGCTTTCTTT.

The CDR3: CSAAGTPSSYEQYF. The CDR3 nucleotides read TGCAGCGCAGCCGGGACTCCGAGCTCCTACGAGCAGTACTTC. The genes are TRBV29-1 and TRBJ2-7; D might be TRBD2 (6 bases). V was shortened by 7 bases and J by 0 bases, with 16 bases between the two germline ends. CDR1 SQVTM and CDR2 ANQGSEA come from the germline V gene. The CDR3 is made up of 14 amino acids.

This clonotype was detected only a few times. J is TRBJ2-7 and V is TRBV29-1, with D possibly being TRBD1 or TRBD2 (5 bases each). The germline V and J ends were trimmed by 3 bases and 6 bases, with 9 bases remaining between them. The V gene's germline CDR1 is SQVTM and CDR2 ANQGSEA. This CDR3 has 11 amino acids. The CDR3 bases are TGCAGCGTTGACGCAGGGAGCGAGCAGTACTTC. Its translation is CSVDAGSEQYF.

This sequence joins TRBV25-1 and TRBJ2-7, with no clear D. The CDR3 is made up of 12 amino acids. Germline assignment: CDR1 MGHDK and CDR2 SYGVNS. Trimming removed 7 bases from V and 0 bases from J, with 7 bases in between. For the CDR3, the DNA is TGTGCCAGCATGTCCAGCTCCTACGAGCAGTACTTC. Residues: CASMSSSYEQYF.

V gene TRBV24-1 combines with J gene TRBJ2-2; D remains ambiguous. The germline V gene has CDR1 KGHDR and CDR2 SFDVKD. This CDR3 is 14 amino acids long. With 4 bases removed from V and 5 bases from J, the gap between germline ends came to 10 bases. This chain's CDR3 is CATSEARATGELFF. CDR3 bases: TGTGCCACCAGTGAAGCTAGAGCTACCGGGGAGCTGTTTTTT.

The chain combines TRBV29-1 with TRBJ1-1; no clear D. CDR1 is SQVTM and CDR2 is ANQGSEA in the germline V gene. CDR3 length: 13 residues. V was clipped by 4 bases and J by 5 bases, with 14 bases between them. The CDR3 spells CSVVLSRGTEAFF. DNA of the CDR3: TGCAGCGTTGTTCTTTCTCGAGGGACTGAAGCTTTCTTT.

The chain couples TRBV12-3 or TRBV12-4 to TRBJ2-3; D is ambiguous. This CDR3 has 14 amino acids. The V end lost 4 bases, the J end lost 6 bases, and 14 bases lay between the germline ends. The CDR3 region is CASSSWGAVDTQYF. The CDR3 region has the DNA TGTGCCAGCAGTTCCTGGGGTGCGGTGGATACGCAGTATTTT.

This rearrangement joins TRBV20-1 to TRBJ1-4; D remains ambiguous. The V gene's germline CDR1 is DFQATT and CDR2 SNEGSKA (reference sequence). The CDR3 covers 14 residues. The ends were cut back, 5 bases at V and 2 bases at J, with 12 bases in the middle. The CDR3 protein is CSAARKETNEKLFF. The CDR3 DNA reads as TGCAGTGCTGCACGGAAGGAGACTAATGAAAAACTGTTTTTT.

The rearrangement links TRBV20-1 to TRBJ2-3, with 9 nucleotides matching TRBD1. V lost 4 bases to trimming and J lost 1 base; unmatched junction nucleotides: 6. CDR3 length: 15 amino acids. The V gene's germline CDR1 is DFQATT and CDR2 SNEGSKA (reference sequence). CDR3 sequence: CSAIGQGPGTDTQYF. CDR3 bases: TGCAGTGCTATTGGACAGGGGCCAGGCACAGATACGCAGTATTTT.

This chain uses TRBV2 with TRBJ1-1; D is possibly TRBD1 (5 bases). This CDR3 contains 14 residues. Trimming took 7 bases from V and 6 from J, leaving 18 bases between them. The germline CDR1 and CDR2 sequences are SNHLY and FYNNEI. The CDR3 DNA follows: TGTGCCAGCACCCCGGGAGGGAGGGGTCCTGAAGCTTTCTTT. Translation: CASTPGGRGPEAFF. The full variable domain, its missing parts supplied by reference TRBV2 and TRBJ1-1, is EPEVTQTPSHQVTQMGQEVILRCVPISNHLYFYWYRQILGQKVEFLVSFYNNEISEKSEIFDDQFSVERPDGSNFTLKIRSTKLEDSAMYFCASTPGGRGPEAFFGQGTRLTVV.

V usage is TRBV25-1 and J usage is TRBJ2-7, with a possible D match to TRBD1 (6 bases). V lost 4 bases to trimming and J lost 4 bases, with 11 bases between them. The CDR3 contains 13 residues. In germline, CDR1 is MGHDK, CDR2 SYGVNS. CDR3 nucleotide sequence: TGTGCCAGCAGTGTCCCCGGACAGTACGAGCAGTACTTC. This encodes CASSVPGQYEQYF.

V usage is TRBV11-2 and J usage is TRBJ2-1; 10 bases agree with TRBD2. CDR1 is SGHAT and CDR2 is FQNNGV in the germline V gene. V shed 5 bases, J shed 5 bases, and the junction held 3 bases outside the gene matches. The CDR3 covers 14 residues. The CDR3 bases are TGTGCCAGCAGCATTAGCGGGGGGCACAATGAGCAGTTCTTC. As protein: CASSISGGHNEQFF.

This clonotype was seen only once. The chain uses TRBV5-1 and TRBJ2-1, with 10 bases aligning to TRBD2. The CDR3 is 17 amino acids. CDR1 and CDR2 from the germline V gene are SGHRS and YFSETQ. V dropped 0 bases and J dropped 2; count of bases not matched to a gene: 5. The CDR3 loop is CASSLVASGGPYNEQFF. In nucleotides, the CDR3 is TGCGCCAGCAGCTTGGTGGCTAGCGGGGGACCCTACAATGAGCAGTTCTTC. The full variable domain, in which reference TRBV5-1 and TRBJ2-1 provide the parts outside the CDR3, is KAGVTQTPRYLIKTRGQQVTLSCSPISGHRSVSWYQQTPGQGLQFLFEYFSETQRNKGNFPGRFSGRQFSNSRSEMNVSTLELGDSALYLCASSLVASGGPYNEQFFGPGTRLTVL.

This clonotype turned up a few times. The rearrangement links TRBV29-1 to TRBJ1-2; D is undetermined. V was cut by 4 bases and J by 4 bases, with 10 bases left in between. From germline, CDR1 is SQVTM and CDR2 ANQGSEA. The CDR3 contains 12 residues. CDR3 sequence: CSVVGGSYGYTF. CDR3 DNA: TGCAGCGTTGTGGGCGGAAGCTATGGCTACACCTTC.

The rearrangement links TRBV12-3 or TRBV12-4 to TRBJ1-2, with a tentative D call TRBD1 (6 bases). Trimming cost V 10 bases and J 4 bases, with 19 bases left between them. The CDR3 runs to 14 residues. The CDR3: CATRRGAGSYGYTF. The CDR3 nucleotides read TGTGCCACAAGACGGGGGGCAGGATCCTATGGCTACACCTTC.